Presented here are 23 T cell receptor beta chains from one specimen sequenced in a study of T-cell reconstitution after alpha-beta-depleted transplantation in children. TCRbeta library preparation incorporated unique molecular identifiers. TCRdb processed the PCR reads anew with MiXCR; each CDR3 protein has one entry. The data show around 700,000 distinct CDR3 sequences, less than 15% seen once. The sample here was PBMCs, taken before TCRalphabeta/CD19-depleted stem cell transplant. All receptors come from a girl aged 2 to 9 with congenital amegakaryocytic thrombocytopenia, due to receive a stem cell transplant.

This rearrangement joins TRBV5-6 to TRBJ2-5, with 10 nucleotides matching TRBD2. This CDR3 contains 15 residues. Germline-derived CDR1 and CDR2 are SGHDT and YYEEEE. Losses at the gene ends were 1 base for V and 5 bases for J; bases not matched to a gene: 5. In nucleotides, the CDR3 is TGTGCCAGCAGCTTGACTAGCGGGACGGAGGAGACCCAGTACTTC. This translates into CASSLTSGTEETQYF.

Ten or more counts support this clonotype. The chain carries TRBV20-1 and TRBJ2-3, with D possibly TRBD2 on 5 matching bases. V lost 3 bases to trimming and J lost 4 bases, with 20 bases between them. The CDR3 has 16 amino acids. Germline lookup yields CDR1 DFQATT and CDR2 SNEGSKA (reference sequence). This chain's CDR3 is CSASFSLALSADTQYF. The CDR3 region has the DNA TGCAGTGCTAGTTTCTCTTTGGCCCTTAGCGCAGATACGCAGTATTTT.

This clonotype was recorded many times. V gene TRBV28 combines with J gene TRBJ2-5; D might be TRBD2 (6 bases). There are 15 residues in the CDR3. Trimming removed 6 bases from V and 0 bases from J, with 14 bases in between. The germline V gene has CDR1 MDHEN and CDR2 SYDVKM. Here the CDR3 DNA reads TGTGCCAGCAGCCCAGCGGGTCTGTACCAAGAGACCCAGTACTTC. Protein product: CASSPAGLYQETQYF.

This clonotype was seen repeatedly, ten times or more. The CDR3 DNA reads as TGTGCCAGCACCCCGGGACAGCTACCCTACGAGCAGTACTTC. Its translation: CASTPGQLPYEQYF. The chain carries TRBV28 and TRBJ2-7; 7 positions match TRBD1. CDR1 and CDR2 (germline): MDHEN, SYDVKM. V gave up 7 bases and J gave up 2 bases; unmatched junction bases: 8. The CDR3 has 14 amino acids.

Ten or more counts support this clonotype. Its ends do not fully match the called genes, so a read error is possible. This chain joins TRBV4-1 and TRBJ2-7; 9 positions agree with TRBD2. Germline V lookup: CDR1 MGHRA, CDR2 YSYEKL. The CDR3 consists of 15 residues. CDR3 protein: CASSQGVAGVGEQYF. The CDR3 DNA sequence: TGCGCCAGCAGTCAAGGGGTAGCGGGAGTAGGTGAGCAGTACTTC.

The chain carries TRBV28 and TRBJ2-7; D is possibly TRBD1 (5 bases). Germline CDR1 is MDHEN and CDR2 is SYDVKM. CDR3 length: 16 residues. V lost 2 bases to trimming and J lost 2 bases, with 16 bases between them. The DNA for the CDR3 is TGTGCCAGCAGTTTAGGGGCCGGCCAACCTACCTACGAGCAGTACTTC. Residues: CASSLGAGQPTYEQYF. The full variable domain, its missing parts supplied by reference TRBV28 and TRBJ2-7, is DVKVTQSSRYLVKRTGEKVFLECVQDMDHENMFWYRQDPGLGLRLIYFSYDVKMKEKGDIPEGYSVSREKKERFSLILESASTNQTSMYLCASSLGAGQPTYEQYFGPGTRLTVT.

Here the CDR3 DNA reads TGTGCCAGCAGCTTAACCAGCTTCTACGAGCAGTACTTC. Its translation: CASSLTSFYEQYF. This sequence joins TRBV7-6 and TRBJ2-7; no clear D. CDR1 is SGHVS, CDR2 FNYEAQ, per germline. The CDR3 length is 13 residues. V dropped 2 bases and J dropped 3 bases, with 8 bases sitting between them.

This clonotype was detected a few times. The chain combines TRBV5-1 with TRBJ1-1, with 7 positions matching TRBD1. This CDR3 has 15 residues. Trimming at V came to 4 bases and at J to 7 bases, leaving 13 bases not matched to a gene. The V gene's germline CDR1 is SGHRS and CDR2 YFSETQ. CDR3 protein: CASSRLGQDSFEAFF. The CDR3 region has the DNA TGCGCCAGCAGCCGCTTAGGACAGGATTCCTTTGAAGCTTTCTTT.

There are many counts of this clonotype. The DNA of the CDR3 is TGTGCCAGCACCCCGACTGGCCACACAGATACGCAGTATTTT. It translates to CASTPTGHTDTQYF. This chain uses TRBV27 with TRBJ2-3, with unresolved D. Deletions cut 7 bases from V and 2 bases from J, with 13 bases between. The CDR3 runs 14 residues. Germline loops: CDR1 MNHEY, CDR2 SMNVEV (reference sequence).

Ten or more counts support this clonotype. V usage is TRBV29-1 and J usage is TRBJ2-2, with 10 nucleotides matching TRBD1. The CDR3 consists of 15 residues. Germline V gene data show CDR1 as SQVTM and CDR2 as ANQGSEA. J was trimmed by 5 bases and V by 8 bases; bases with no gene match: 11. The CDR3 sequence: CSYRRQGARTGELFF. The CDR3 DNA follows: TGCAGCTACCGGCGACAGGGGGCGAGGACCGGGGAGCTGTTTTTT.

This clonotype was detected a few times. The rearrangement joins TRBV2 to TRBJ2-5; D might be TRBD1 or TRBD2, each matching 6 bases. Looked up from germline, CDR1 is SNHLY and CDR2 is FYNNEI. V was shortened by 7 bases and J by 0 bases, with 9 bases between the two germline ends. The CDR3 has 13 residues. The CDR3 is CASTGGHQETQYF. The CDR3 coding sequence is TGTGCCAGCACTGGGGGGCACCAAGAGACCCAGTACTTC.

Ten or more counts support this clonotype. This sequence joins TRBV5-1 and TRBJ2-3; 12 bases map to TRBD2. The CDR3 is made up of 16 amino acids. J lost 5 bases, V lost 3 bases, and 7 bases had no gene match. Germline V gives CDR1 SGHRS, CDR2 YFSETQ. CDR3 sequence (DNA): TGCGCCAGCAGCTCCCTAGCGGGAGGGCCTATAGATACGCAGTATTTT. This codes for CASSSLAGGPIDTQYF.

This clonotype was recorded at least ten times. V and J are TRBV4-1 and TRBJ2-7; D not resolved. CDR3 size: 13 residues. Trimming shortened V by 4 bases and J by 3 bases, and 10 bases separated the two germline ends. Per germline, CDR1 MGHRA and CDR2 YSYEKL. CDR3 sequence (DNA): TGCGCCAGCAGCCCGCAGGTTGACTACGAGCAGTACTTC. Translated, it gives CASSPQVDYEQYF.

The chain has TRBV20-1 and TRBJ1-5, with D uncertain. This CDR3 is 15 amino acids long. Germline V lookup: CDR1 DFQATT, CDR2 SNEGSKA (reference sequence). Trimming left V 2 bases short and J 3 bases short, with 14 bases between. The CDR3 sequence is CSARSSSGDNQPQHF. The CDR3, as DNA: TGCAGTGCTAGATCGTCGAGTGGGGACAATCAGCCCCAGCATTTT.

Concerning this clonotype: This may be a read error, as it is one base from a much larger clone. The CDR3 DNA is TGTGCCAGCAGCTTCGATAGCGGTTACAATGAGCAGTTCTTC. This codes for CASSFDSGYNEQFF. The chain carries TRBV7-9 and TRBJ2-1; tentatively, D is TRBD2 (6 bases). Trimming stripped 3 bases from V and 4 bases from J, with 10 bases between. Germline-derived CDR1 and CDR2 are SEHNR and FQNEAQ (reference sequence). CDR3 length: 14 residues.

This clonotype was detected only a few times. The J gene is TRBJ2-7, the V gene TRBV11-2; TRBD2 aligns across 14 bases. In germline, CDR1 is SGHAT, CDR2 FQNNGV. CDR3 length: 19 residues. V was pared by 5 bases and J by 2 bases, with 14 bases of the junction left unmatched. CDR3 nucleotides: TGTGCCAGCAGCGAACCACCGGGACTAGCGGGAGTTAAGGCCTACGAGCAGTACTTC. This encodes CASSEPPGLAGVKAYEQYF. The variable domain in full, with the rest retrieved from reference TRBV11-2 and TRBJ2-7, is EAGVAQSPRYKIIEKRQSVAFWCNPISGHATLYWYQQILGQGPKLLIQFQNNGVVDDSQLPKDRFSAERLKGVDSTLKIQPAKLEDSAVYLCASSEPPGLAGVKAYEQYFGPGTRLTVT.

This clonotype has ten or more counts. The chain couples TRBV5-1 to TRBJ1-2; D unresolved. CDR1 is SGHRS and CDR2 is YFSETQ in the germline V gene. Deletions cut 0 bases from V and 4 bases from J, with 10 bases between. This CDR3 has 14 residues. This CDR3 reads CASSLDSRSYGYTF. Written as DNA, the CDR3 is TGCGCCAGCAGCTTGGATTCCAGGTCCTATGGCTACACCTTC.

This clonotype was seen many times. This chain uses TRBV20-1 with TRBJ2-1; TRBD2 might be the D (6 bases). The germline CDR1 and CDR2 sequences are DFQATT and SNEGSKA (reference sequence). The CDR3 covers 16 residues. V was shortened by 3 bases and J by 7 bases, with 22 bases between the two germline ends. The CDR3 DNA sequence: TGCAGTGCTAGTTTCGGCGGGATCTTTCCCGAGAATGAGCAGTTCTTC. It codes for CSASFGGIFPENEQFF.

This chain connects TRBV11-2 to TRBJ2-1; D possibly matches TRBD1 or TRBD2 (5 bases each). Looked up from germline, CDR1 is SGHAT and CDR2 is FQNNGV. The CDR3 has 14 residues. V was pared by 10 bases and J by 2 bases, with 15 bases between. DNA for the CDR3: TGTGCCACCTCCGGGACGCCAACCTACAATGAGCAGTTCTTC. Translating it yields CATSGTPTYNEQFF.

This clonotype was observed at least ten times. This chain links TRBV20-1 with TRBJ2-1; TRBD2 matches at 11 bases. J lost 8 bases, V lost 5 bases, and 8 bases had no gene match. The CDR3 is made up of 14 amino acids. The V gene's germline CDR1 is DFQATT and CDR2 SNEGSKA (reference sequence). As DNA, the CDR3 is TGCAGTGCTTACTTAGCGGGAGGGTGGGATGAGCAGTTCTTC. It encodes CSAYLAGGWDEQFF.

This clonotype was picked up many times. The CDR3 is CASSRPTDNEQFF. The CDR3 region has the DNA TGTGCCAGCAGCCGCCCTACGGACAATGAGCAGTTCTTC. The chain joins TRBV3-1 to TRBJ2-1; D unclear. The CDR3 is 13 amino acids. Germline CDR1 reads LGHDT; CDR2 reads YNNKEL (reference sequence). Trimming removed 4 bases from V and 5 bases from J, with 9 bases in between.

This clonotype was detected ten times or more. The chain joins TRBV5-5 to TRBJ2-1; D is possibly TRBD1 (5 bases). V lost 4 bases and J lost 4, with 9 bases in between. This CDR3 has 13 residues. The germline CDR1 and CDR2 sequences are SGHKS and YYEKEE (reference sequence). CDR3 bases: TGTGCCAGCAGCGAGGACATTTACAATGAGCAGTTCTTC. Amino acid sequence: CASSEDIYNEQFF.

This clonotype appeared a single time. J is TRBJ2-1 and V is TRBV19, with D tentatively TRBD1 (6 bases). The germline gives CDR1 LNHDA, CDR2 SQIVND (reference sequence). The CDR3 extends over 13 amino acids. The V end lost 8 bases, the J end lost 8 bases, and 16 bases lay between the germline ends. CDR3 amino acids: CASQTQGIYEQFF. CDR3 coding DNA: TGTGCCAGTCAAACACAGGGAATATATGAGCAGTTCTTC.